This TCR beta chain stems from a study of blood T cell repertoires in COVID-19. Study summary: Sources were T cells, B-cell-depleted T cells, or PBMCs; the material itself was cDNA or gDNA.

Germline V gene data show CDR1 as SGHNT and CDR2 as YENEEA. This CDR3 region has 15 residues. The J segment lost 7 bases and the V segment lost 4 bases, leaving 5 bases of the junction unmatched. This clone was seen many times. TCRdb keeps only in-frame clones here, not all; method: immunoSEQ multiplex PCR. Here the sample spans about 270,000 clones, approximately 81% being singletons. This chain connects TRBV11-3 to TRBJ2-7, with TRBD2 matching over 15 bases. The sequence was collected from a woman aged 18-29 years with acute or convalescent COVID-19. The sample consisted of peripheral blood. The CDR3 spells CASSSGLAGGREQYF. The CDR3 coding sequence is TGTGCCAGCAGCTCCGGACTAGCGGGAGGGAGGGAGCAGTACTTC.